Following are 10 T cell receptor beta chains from one sample sequenced in a study of CD8+CD57+ T cells in acquired aplastic anemia. It was genomic DNA that served as the template for profiling TCR beta VDJ and CDR3. TCRdb called the reads again in MiXCR, with one record for every CDR3 protein. The repertoire holds 300,000 or so distinct CDR3 sequences, with approximately 57% as singletons. Whoever was chosen for sequencing had shown CD8+CD57+ cell expansion by flow cytometry. The specimen sequenced was sorted CD4+, CD8+, or CD8+CD57+ T cells (not recorded which) from PBMCs. The receptors here all came from a human donor with aplastic anemia.

This sequence joins TRBV2 and TRBJ1-5; no firm D call. The germline V gene has CDR1 SNHLY and CDR2 FYNNEI. This CDR3 comprises 15 residues. Between the trimmed V and J ends, which lost 1 base and 3 bases, there was a span of 10 bases. The CDR3 is CASSEEGRNNQPQHF. Here the CDR3 DNA reads TGTGCCAGCAGTGAAGAAGGGAGGAACAATCAGCCCCAGCATTTT.

This CDR3 reads CAISGVIGAGNTEAFF. Here the CDR3 DNA reads TGTGCCATCAGTGGGGTTATAGGGGCTGGAAACACTGAAGCTTTCTTT. The V gene is TRBV10-3, the J gene TRBJ1-1; tentatively, D is TRBD1 (5 bases). The CDR3 contains 16 residues. V lost 4 bases to trimming and J lost 2 bases, with 17 bases between them. Germline assignment: CDR1 ENHRY and CDR2 SYGVKD.

The genes are TRBV20-1 and TRBJ2-7, with TRBD1 identical over 7 bases. V was clipped by 0 bases and J by 2 bases; unmatched bases: 4. The CDR3 contains 14 residues. Germline CDR1 DFQATT, CDR2 SNEGSKA (reference sequence). CDR3 amino acids: CSARDRGSTYEQYF. CDR3 in DNA: TGCAGTGCTAGAGACAGGGGGAGTACCTACGAGCAGTACTTC.

This chain connects TRBV20-1 to TRBJ2-7; 11 nucleotides line up with TRBD2. The trim removed 6 bases at V and 2 bases at J, leaving 6 bases unmatched. The CDR3 covers 14 residues. Germline loops: CDR1 DFQATT, CDR2 SNEGSKA (reference sequence). The CDR3 spells CSALAGGGPYEQYF. As DNA, the CDR3 is TGCAGTGCCCTAGCGGGAGGAGGTCCCTACGAGCAGTACTTC.

Here the CDR3 DNA reads TGTGCCAGCAGTTTAGGACGGGACCTCTACGAGCAGTACTTC. Translation: CASSLGRDLYEQYF. The chain is built from TRBV27 and TRBJ2-7; either TRBD1 or TRBD2 may supply D (5 bases each). Trimming took 2 bases from V and 3 from J, leaving 11 bases between them. The CDR3 extends over 14 amino acids. Per the germline V gene, CDR1 is MNHEY and CDR2 is SMNVEV (reference sequence).

The rearrangement joins TRBV19 to TRBJ2-3, with D tentatively TRBD1 (6 bases). Germline-derived CDR1 and CDR2 are LNHDA and SQIVND (reference sequence). V gave up 1 base and J gave up 2 bases, with 13 bases separating them. The CDR3 spans 16 residues. The chain's CDR3 is CASSIGSRTATDTQYF. The CDR3 DNA reads TGTGCCAGTAGTATAGGTAGTAGGACAGCCACAGATACGCAGTATTTT.

The sample holds one count of this clonotype. The gene calls are TRBV7-6 and TRBJ1-5; D remains ambiguous. The CDR3 is made up of 17 amino acids. The germline CDR1 and CDR2 sequences are SGHVS and FNYEAQ. Trimming took 1 base from V and 7 from J, leaving 20 bases between them. The CDR3 sequence is CASSLGGGKSSGQPQHF. The DNA of the CDR3 is TGTGCCAGCAGCTTAGGCGGTGGGAAGTCTTCTGGGCAGCCCCAGCATTTT.

This clonotype was detected only a few times. V and J are TRBV20-1 and TRBJ2-7, with 8 bases aligning to TRBD1. CDR1 DFQATT and CDR2 SNEGSKA come from the germline V gene (reference sequence). The CDR3 consists of 14 residues. Germline trimming cut 6 bases from V and 2 bases from J; bases unmatched to any gene: 9. CDR3 DNA sequence: TGCAGTGCCACCCAGACAGGGGTCGCCTACGAGCAGTACTTC. It specifies CSATQTGVAYEQYF.

This rearrangement joins TRBV10-3 to TRBJ2-5; D unresolved. The CDR3 loop spans 15 amino acids. Germline CDR1 reads ENHRY; CDR2 reads SYGVKD. Trimming pared 6 bases from V and 4 bases from J, leaving 18 bases between. CDR3 nucleotide sequence: TGTGCCATCAGATCTGGATGGACGTTATTAGAGACCCAGTACTTC. This codes for CAIRSGWTLLETQYF.

The chain joins TRBV2 to TRBJ2-7; D unclear. The CDR3 has 14 amino acids. With 8 bases removed from V and 0 bases from J, the gap between germline ends came to 14 bases. Germline V CDR1 and CDR2: SNHLY, FYNNEI. CDR3 sequence reads: CASSEQRFSYEQYF. CDR3 bases: TGTGCCAGCTCGGAACAGCGATTCTCCTACGAGCAGTACTTC.